The 4 T cell receptor beta chains listed next were all sequenced from one sample in a study of blood T cell repertoires in COVID-19. Clones were read by immunoSEQ multiplex PCR, and TCRdb kept only the in-frame ones, dropping some. The repertoire holds about 250,000 clones, with approximately 85% as singletons. Sequencing was performed on peripheral blood. The receptors were gathered from a man aged 50 to 59 with active or convalescent COVID-19.

V and J are TRBV6-5 and TRBJ1-3, with D perhaps matching TRBD1 (6 bases). This CDR3 comprises 16 residues. Germline lookup yields CDR1 MNHEY and CDR2 SVGAGI. V lost 4 bases and J 0 bases, leaving 13 bases between the germline ends. CDR3 residues: CASSSDRRSSGNTIYF. The CDR3 region has the DNA TGTGCCAGCAGTTCGGACAGACGAAGCTCTGGAAACACCATATATTTT.

The rearrangement joins TRBV10-3 to TRBJ1-5; D is possibly TRBD1 (5 bases). Germline V gene sequence: CDR1 ENHRY, CDR2 SYGVKD. The V and J ends lost 6 bases and 3 bases respectively, with 9 bases between them. The CDR3 has 13 residues. CDR3 nucleotide sequence: TGTGCCATCAGGAAGGGGATCAATCAGCCCCAGCATTTT. Its protein is CAIRKGINQPQHF.

This clone was seen ten or more times. J is TRBJ1-5 and V is TRBV7-9; D is possibly TRBD1 (6 bases). V was trimmed by 1 base and J by 0 bases, leaving 13 bases between them. The germline CDR1 and CDR2 sequences are SEHNR and FQNEAQ (reference sequence). CDR3 size: 17 residues. The CDR3 DNA reads TGTGCCAGCAGCTTAGGGACAGAAGTAAATAGCAATCAGCCCCAGCATTTT. As protein: CASSLGTEVNSNQPQHF.

This chain connects TRBV6-5 to TRBJ1-2; a weak D match, TRBD1 (6 bases). The CDR3 contains 15 residues. Germline V lookup: CDR1 MNHEY, CDR2 SVGAGI. V lost 2 bases and J lost 0, with 10 bases in between. CDR3 DNA: TGTGCCAGCAGTTACCACGGACAGTCTAACTATGGCTACACCTTC. Protein product: CASSYHGQSNYGYTF.